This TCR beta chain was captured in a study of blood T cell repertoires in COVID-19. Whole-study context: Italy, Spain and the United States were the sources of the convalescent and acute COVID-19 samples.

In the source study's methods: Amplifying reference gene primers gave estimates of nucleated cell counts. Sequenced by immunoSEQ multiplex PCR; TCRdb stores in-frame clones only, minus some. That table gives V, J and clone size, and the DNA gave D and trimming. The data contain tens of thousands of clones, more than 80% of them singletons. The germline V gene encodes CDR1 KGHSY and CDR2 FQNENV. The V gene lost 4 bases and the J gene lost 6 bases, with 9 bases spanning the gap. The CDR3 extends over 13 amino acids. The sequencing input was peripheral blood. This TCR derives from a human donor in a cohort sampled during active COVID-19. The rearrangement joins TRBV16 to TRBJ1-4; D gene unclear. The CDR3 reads CASSPPNDEKLFF. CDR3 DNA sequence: TGTGCCAGCAGCCCCCCAAATGATGAAAAACTGTTTTTT. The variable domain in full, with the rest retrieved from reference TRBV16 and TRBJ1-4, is GEEVAQTPKHLVRGEGQKAKLYCAPIKGHSYVFWYQQVLKNEFKFLISFQNENVFDETGMPKERFSAKCLPNSPCSLEIQATKLEDSAVYFCASSPPNDEKLFFGSGTQLSVL.